These 2 T cell receptor beta chains were sequenced from one sample in a study of T cell repertoires in cytomegalovirus infection. TCRdb fed the reads into MiXCR, producing one record per CDR3 protein. The data show roughly 500,000 distinct CDR3 sequences, roughly 42% seen once. No antigen has been identified for these receptors. Specimen: cultured PBMCs, collected from culture after CMV antigen stimulation. These receptors all come from a human donor in good health (CMV status not recorded). Some clones in this sample may be carry-over from other donors' samples.

This clonotype has more than one count but fewer than ten. The J gene is TRBJ2-7, the V gene TRBV12-5, with D perhaps assigned TRBD1 or TRBD2 (5 bases each). Germline V lookup: CDR1 LGHNT, CDR2 FRNRAP. Trimming stripped 3 bases from V and 2 bases from J, with 14 bases between. CDR3 length equals 15 residues. The CDR3 sequence is CASGFPGPQAYEQYF. Here the CDR3 DNA reads TGTGCTAGTGGTTTCCCGGGACCACAAGCCTACGAGCAGTACTTC.

This chain's CDR3 is CASSQFSNSPLHF. In DNA, the CDR3 is TGTGCCAGCAGCCAATTTTCGAATTCACCCCTCCACTTT. The chain combines TRBV3-1 with TRBJ1-6; D ambiguous. The V end was cut by 2 bases, the J end by 7 bases, with 6 bases between. The CDR3 spans 13 residues. CDR1 is LGHDT and CDR2 is YNNKEL in the germline V gene (reference sequence).